The T cell receptor (beta chain) under discussion was sequenced for a study of breast tumors, draining lymph nodes, adjacent tissues. General study points: Luminal-like breast cancer showed significantly greater tumor-nontumor repertoire similarity than basal-like breast cancer did. The data were judged consistent with most tumor T cells coming from lymph node and expanding in tumor. That most tumor T cells come from lymph nodes remained unproven.

A single record per CDR3 protein comes from TCRdb applying MiXCR to the multiplex PCR reads. This sample carries around 230,000 distinct CDR3 sequences, 30% to 35% of them seen once, and the ten largest clones take 3% to 4%. The CDR3 runs to 14 residues. Samples came from axillary lymph nodes draining the breast cancer. A word on this clonotype: Antigen specificity is unknown. This clone may be a read error of a much larger clone one base away.

The chain links TRBV12-3 or TRBV12-4 to TRBJ1-4, with D perhaps TRBD1 (6 bases). The sequenced sample consisted of axillary lymph node tissue. This TCR derives from a female donor with breast cancer. Some clones in this sample may be carry-over from other donors' samples. The CDR3 is CATKQGLTNENLFF. CDR3 sequence (DNA): TGTGCCACTAAACAGGGTTTAACTAATGAAAACCTGTTTTTT.